The 27 T cell receptor beta chains reported below all come from one sample, sequenced in a study of a mutant IDH1 vaccine in newly diagnosed glioma. Their target antigens are unknown. Data came from immunoSEQ multiplex PCR; TCRdb stores just in-frame clones and leaves some out. In the table there are about 20,000 clones, roughly 86% of which are singletons. The time point here: week 23, last vaccination. What each vaccine dose contained was 300 ug of mutant IDH1 20-mer peptide, accompanied by topical imiquimod. Sequences were derived from PBMCs, sampled from a glioma patient whose treatment included an IDH1 peptide vaccine. These receptors originate from a young man with glioma.

This clone was detected once. The V gene is TRBV7-7, the J gene TRBJ2-5; D ambiguous. Trimming cost V 2 bases and J 1 base, with 11 bases left between them. CDR3 length: 15 amino acids. Germline assignment: CDR1 SSHAT and CDR2 FNYEAQ (reference sequence). This CDR3 reads CASSLSQAIQETQYF. For the CDR3, the DNA is TGTGCCAGCAGCTTAAGCCAGGCCATCCAAGAGACCCAGTACTTC.

The chain recombines TRBV28 with TRBJ2-7; D may be TRBD2 (7 bases). In germline, CDR1 is MDHEN, CDR2 SYDVKM. The CDR3 consists of 15 residues. The V and J ends lost 10 bases and 4 bases respectively, with 23 bases between them. CDR3 amino acids: CATGGTGTPLYEQYF. The CDR3 nucleotides read TGTGCCACCGGGGGGACCGGGACACCCCTTTACGAGCAGTACTTC.

For this clone: Different DNA sequences within this sample yield the same CDR3. This rearrangement joins TRBV5-1 to TRBJ2-7, with 8 bases matching TRBD1. The CDR3 sequence is 14 residues long. Germline trimming cut 0 bases from V and 3 bases from J; bases unmatched to any gene: 2. CDR1 and CDR2 (germline): SGHRS, YFSETQ. The CDR3 DNA is TGCGCCAGCAGCTTGGGAACAGGGGGCTACGAGCAGTACTTC. This translates into CASSLGTGGYEQYF.

The chain uses TRBV12-5 and TRBJ2-1, with 7 bases that match TRBD2. V was clipped by 0 bases and J by 5 bases; unmatched bases: 10. This CDR3 region has 17 residues. CDR1 is LGHNT and CDR2 is FRNRAP in the germline V gene. CDR3 sequence reads: CASGLVLGGGRNNEQFF. The CDR3 DNA sequence: TGTGCTAGTGGTTTGGTACTGGGCGGGGGTAGAAACAATGAGCAGTTCTTC.

The chain combines TRBV6-1 with TRBJ2-2; 7 nucleotides match TRBD1. The CDR3 spans 15 residues. Germline V gives CDR1 MNHNS, CDR2 SASEGT. V lost 6 bases to trimming and J lost 4 bases; unmatched junction nucleotides: 8. CDR3 DNA sequence: TGTGCCAGCAGCATCGACAGGGCGGCCACCGGGGAGCTGTTTTTT. It specifies CASSIDRAATGELFF.

The chain carries TRBV5-4 and TRBJ2-7; TRBD2 might be the D (6 bases). Trimming shortened V by 4 bases and J by 2 bases, and 13 bases separated the two germline ends. The CDR3 has 14 residues. The germline V gene has CDR1 SGHNT and CDR2 YYREEE (reference sequence). For the CDR3, the DNA is TGTGCCAGCAGCGCCTCCGGGACTCCCTACGAGCAGTACTTC. Its protein is CASSASGTPYEQYF.

As regards this clone: One end of the junction is discordant with germline, which a read error may explain. The J gene is TRBJ2-7, the V gene TRBV6-5; D call uncertain. Germline V lookup: CDR1 MNHEY, CDR2 SVGAGI. The CDR3 length is 14 residues. The CDR3 reads CASSSQIATYERYF. The CDR3 DNA reads TGTGCCAGCAGTTCCCAAATTGCAACCTACGAGCGGTACTTC.

CDR3 bases: TGTGCCAGCAGCACCCCCCAGGGGATGGGTGAAGCTTTCTTT. Protein product: CASSTPQGMGEAFF. The chain combines TRBV2 with TRBJ1-1; weak D call: TRBD1 (6 bases). Germline-derived CDR1 and CDR2 are SNHLY and FYNNEI. The CDR3 is 14 residues long. Trimming pared 6 bases from V and 7 bases from J, leaving 18 bases between.

This clone was seen a few times. The J gene is TRBJ1-1, the V gene TRBV4-1; D gene unclear. CDR1 is MGHRA and CDR2 is YSYEKL in the germline V gene. This CDR3 is built from 14 residues. With 1 base removed from V and 0 bases from J, the gap between germline ends came to 6 bases. The CDR3 loop is CASSQGSMNTEAFF. DNA of the CDR3: TGCGCCAGCAGCCAAGGGTCAATGAACACTGAAGCTTTCTTT.

V and J are TRBV5-6 and TRBJ1-2; D is ambiguous. Germline lookup yields CDR1 SGHDT and CDR2 YYEEEE. This CDR3 spans 13 amino acids. With 4 bases removed from V and 3 bases from J, the gap between germline ends came to 10 bases. The CDR3 DNA follows: TGTGCCAGCAGCCTTAGTCGGTACTATGGCTACACCTTC. It codes for CASSLSRYYGYTF.

The table lists this clone with a few counts. The J gene is TRBJ1-2, the V gene TRBV6-4; D uncertain. The CDR3 totals 14 residues. V was cut by 3 bases and J by 3 bases, with 11 bases left in between. The germline V gene encodes CDR1 MRHNA and CDR2 SNTAGT. Written as DNA, the CDR3 is TGTGCCAGCAGTGAAACAGTCGGGGACTATGGCTACACCTTC. Encoded protein: CASSETVGDYGYTF.

The chain employs TRBV29-1 and TRBJ2-5; 8 nucleotides align to TRBD2. CDR3 length equals 15 residues. V trimming: 4 bases; J trimming: 5 bases; junction bases outside the gene matches: 12. Looked up from germline, CDR1 is SQVTM and CDR2 is ANQGSEA. The CDR3 reads CSVGTGGPPRETQYF. The CDR3 DNA is TGCAGCGTTGGGACGGGAGGGCCCCCCCGTGAGACCCAGTACTTC.

This rearrangement joins TRBV9 to TRBJ2-1; 9 nucleotides align to TRBD2. The CDR3 covers 15 residues. V trimming: 1 base; J trimming: 4 bases; junction bases outside the gene matches: 3. Looked up from germline, CDR1 is SGDLS and CDR2 is YYNGEE. The CDR3 nucleotides are TGTGCCAGCAGCGTATCTAGCGGGACATACAATGAGCAGTTCTTC. Protein sequence: CASSVSSGTYNEQFF.

The CDR3 DNA is TGTGCCAGCAGGGAAATCCAGCAAGGTTCCGAGCAGTACTTC. Translated, it gives CASREIQQGSEQYF. The chain is built from TRBV5-6 and TRBJ2-7; D unclear. V was cut by 5 bases and J by 6 bases, with 18 bases left in between. In germline, CDR1 is SGHDT, CDR2 YYEEEE. The CDR3 sequence is 14 residues long.

The rearrangement links TRBV21-1 to TRBJ2-1; the D call TRBD2 from the table was never checked on the DNA. TRBV21-1 corresponds to a pseudogene. The CDR3 contains 16 residues. CDR3 residues: CASSKARGQGRSEQFF. The CDR3, as DNA: TGTGCCAGCAGCAAAGCGCGGGGTCAGGGCAGGAGTGAGCAGTTCTTC.

This chain joins TRBV5-1 and TRBJ2-1; 9 bases agree with TRBD2. Germline-derived CDR1 and CDR2 are SGHRS and YFSETQ. The trim removed 4 bases at V and 4 bases at J, leaving 9 bases unmatched. CDR3 length: 16 amino acids. In DNA form, the CDR3 reads TGCGCCAGCAGCCCGGGGGGACTAGCCCTTTACAATGAGCAGTTCTTC. It codes for CASSPGGLALYNEQFF.

The chain uses TRBV5-6 and TRBJ2-1; D assignment may be TRBD1 or TRBD2 (6 bases each). V was cut by 1 base and J by 0 bases, with 14 bases left in between. The CDR3 consists of 17 residues. Germline values: CDR1 SGHDT, CDR2 YYEEEE. The CDR3 DNA sequence: TGTGCCAGCAGCTTGTCGGGGGCAGGGAGCTCCTACAATGAGCAGTTCTTC. Its protein is CASSLSGAGSSYNEQFF.

This chain links TRBV10-1 with TRBJ2-2, with D tentatively TRBD1 (7 bases). Trimming cost V 3 bases and J 1 base, with 15 bases left between them. The CDR3 is 17 residues long. In germline, CDR1 is WNHNN, CDR2 SYGVQD (reference sequence). The chain's CDR3 is CASSDGGTVGNTGELFF. The CDR3 nucleotides are TGCGCCAGCAGTGATGGGGGGACAGTGGGGAACACCGGGGAGCTGTTTTTT.

V is TRBV11-3 and J is TRBJ2-1; D tentatively fits TRBD1 or TRBD2 (5 bases each). Germline CDR1 is SGHNT and CDR2 is YENEEA. Deletions cut 1 base from V and 7 bases from J, with 8 bases between. CDR3 length: 13 residues. The CDR3 region is CASSLVRENEQFF. The CDR3 region has the DNA TGTGCCAGCAGCTTAGTCAGGGAGAATGAGCAGTTCTTC.

The V call is TRBV12-5, the J call TRBJ1-3; D may be TRBD1 (6 bases). The CDR3 sequence is 16 residues long. Germline CDR1 reads LGHNT; CDR2 reads FRNRAP. Trimming stripped 0 bases from V and 2 bases from J, with 11 bases between. The CDR3 DNA is TGTGCTAGTGGTTTGGTACAGGGAGGAGCTGGAAACACCATATATTTT. As protein: CASGLVQGGAGNTIYF.

The chain links TRBV27 to TRBJ2-6; the match to TRBD1 covers 10 bases. Trimming at V came to 7 bases and at J to 4 bases, leaving 13 bases not matched to a gene. This CDR3 has 18 residues. Germline lookup yields CDR1 MNHEY and CDR2 SMNVEV (reference sequence). The CDR3 region has the DNA TGTGCCAGCACCACACTCCGGGACAGGGGATCCGGGGCCAACGTCCTGACTTTC. This sequence encodes CASTTLRDRGSGANVLTF.

This clone was seen more than once but under ten times. This chain connects TRBV5-1 to TRBJ1-1; maybe TRBD1 (6 bases). CDR1 is SGHRS, CDR2 YFSETQ, per germline. Trimming stripped 2 bases from V and 1 base from J, with 12 bases between. The CDR3 sequence is 15 residues long. CDR3 sequence reads: CASSFSGAGNTEAFF. The CDR3 DNA is TGCGCCAGCAGCTTCTCAGGGGCTGGGAACACTGAAGCTTTCTTT.

The table lists this clone with a few counts. The gene calls are TRBV4-1 and TRBJ1-5; D is perhaps TRBD1 (5 bases). V was cut by 5 bases and J by 12 bases, with 11 bases left in between. Germline V gives CDR1 MGHRA, CDR2 YSYEKL. CDR3 length: 11 amino acids. CDR3 in amino acids: CASSTLGVQHF. The CDR3 region has the DNA TGCGCCAGCAGCACCCTAGGGGTCCAGCATTTT.

This chain connects TRBV7-2 to TRBJ2-5; 7 bases are shared with TRBD2. The DNA end is a closer match to TRBJ2-7, so the J assignment may be wrong. The CDR3 has 14 amino acids. Looked up from germline, CDR1 is SGHTA and CDR2 is FQGNSA. In DNA form, the CDR3 reads TGTGCCAGCAGCTTACGGGGAGGGTCCTACGAGCAGTACTTC. Translating gives CASSLRGGSYEQYF.

CDR3 coding DNA: TGTGCCAGCAGCTCGTCTAACGGGACTAGCGGGAGGCTATACGAGCAGTACTTC. Protein: CASSSSNGTSGRLYEQYF. The chain is built from TRBV11-2 and TRBJ2-7, with TRBD2 identical over 15 bases. The J segment lost 4 bases and the V segment lost 4 bases, leaving 11 bases of the junction unmatched. Germline lookup yields CDR1 SGHAT and CDR2 FQNNGV. This CDR3 spans 18 amino acids.

V is TRBV4-2 and J is TRBJ2-7, with D maybe TRBD2 (6 bases). In germline, CDR1 is LGHNA, CDR2 YNFKEQ. The CDR3 spans 13 residues. Deletions cut 6 bases from V and 3 bases from J, with 12 bases between. CDR3 sequence reads: CASSAGPDYEQYF. CDR3 in DNA: TGTGCCAGCAGTGCGGGGCCCGACTACGAGCAGTACTTC.

The chain is built from TRBV7-2 and TRBJ2-2, with 8 bases lining up with TRBD2. Germline CDR1 reads SGHTA; CDR2 reads FQGNSA. The J segment lost 6 bases and the V segment lost 2 bases, leaving 5 bases of the junction unmatched. This CDR3 has 15 residues. The chain's CDR3 is CASSLRAGAPGELFF. CDR3 in DNA: TGTGCCAGCAGCTTAAGAGCGGGAGCCCCCGGGGAGCTGTTTTTT. The variable domain in full, completed from reference TRBV7-2 and TRBJ2-2, reads GAGVSQSPSNKVTEKGKDVELRCDPISGHTALYWYRQSLGQGLEFLIYFQGNSAPDKSGLPSDRFSAERTGGSVSTLTIQRTQQEDSAVYLCASSLRAGAPGELFFGEGSRLTVL.